A selection of T cell receptor beta chains follows, all from one sample in a study of blood T cell repertoires in COVID-19. Assay: immunoSEQ multiplex PCR; the TCRdb copy retains only in-frame clones and omits some. This sample has approximately 120,000 clones; around 89% occur once, and the top ten carry roughly 7.6%. Sequences were obtained from peripheral blood. The receptors derive from a middle-aged man with acute or convalescent COVID-19. The CDR3 runs from the conserved cysteine through the conserved F or W. Each record gives: clone size, D gene, V gene, J gene, CDR3 DNA, CDR3 protein. The D gene is left open where the match is weak. Only some rows state a clone size, as once, few, many or a class for expanded clones.

.	TRBD1	TRBV27	TRBJ2-7	TGTGCCAGCAGTGGCGGGACAGGGGGCTACGAGCAGTACTTC	CASSGGTGGYEQYF
.	.	TRBV29-1	TRBJ1-1	TGCAGCGTTGTAACCCAGGTCCTGGCGAACACTGAAGCTTTCTTT	CSVVTQVLANTEAFF
.	TRBD1	TRBV6-2/TRBV6-3	TRBJ2-1	TGTGCCAGCAGTGACAGGGGCAATGAGCAGTTCTTC	CASSDRGNEQFF
.	.	TRBV5-1	TRBJ2-1	TGCGCCAGCAGCCTAGGGGTGAAGACTGAGCAGTTCTTC	CASSLGVKTEQFF
.	.	TRBV27	TRBJ1-2	TGTGCCAGCAGTCCACGACGGACTTATGGCTACACCTTC	CASSPRRTYGYTF
.	TRBD1	TRBV18	TRBJ1-6	TGTGCCAGCTCACTCGGGACAGGGGGAGGTTCACCCCTCCACTTT	CASSLGTGGGSPLHF
.	.	TRBV24-1	TRBJ2-5	TGTGCCACCAGTGACGCAGGGCAGTACCAAGAGACCCAGTACTTC	CATSDAGQYQETQYF
.	.	TRBV6-5	TRBJ1-4	TGTGCCAGCAGTTATTTACAGCCTAATGAAAAACTGTTTTTT	CASSYLQPNEKLFF
.	.	TRBV9	TRBJ2-2	TGTGCCAGCAGGGCATTGCCCGGGGAGCTGTTTTTT	CASRALPGELFF
few	.	TRBV27	TRBJ2-2	TGTGCCAGCACCGGAGCAGCCGGGGAGCTGTTTTTT	CASTGAAGELFF
once	TRBD2	TRBV7-9	TRBJ2-3	TGTGCCAGCAGCTTAGTAATTAGGGCGGGAGAAGATACGCAGTATTTT	CASSLVIRAGEDTQYF
.	.	TRBV7-8	TRBJ2-7	TGTGCCAGCAGCTCAGGGGGGCAGGGGATAGGCGAGCAGTACTTC	CASSSGGQGIGEQYF
.	TRBD1	TRBV9	TRBJ1-3	TGTGCCAGCAGCACCCGGGACAGGGCGACCGCTGGAAACACCATATATTTT	CASSTRDRATAGNTIYF
.	.	TRBV15	TRBJ1-2	TGTGCCACCAGCAGAGATCCGACCGGACACCCGGACTATGGCTACACCTTC	CATSRDPTGHPDYGYTF
few	.	TRBV7-6	TRBJ2-7	TGTGCCAGCAGCCTCGGGGATTCCTACGAGCAGTACTTC	CASSLGDSYEQYF
.	.	TRBV11-3	TRBJ2-2	TGTGCCAGCAGCTTAGGGACCCAGGGGCTCGGGACCGGGGAGCTGTTTTTT	CASSLGTQGLGTGELFF
.	TRBD2	TRBV19	TRBJ2-2	TGTGCCAGTAGTATAGATGGAGGCGGGAGGGTTACCGGGGAGCTGTTTTTT	CASSIDGGGRVTGELFF
.	.	TRBV4-1	TRBJ1-3	TGCGCCAGCAGCCAAGATCTGAGGTACACCGGAGGAAACACCATATATTTT	CASSQDLRYTGGNTIYF
.	TRBD2	TRBV6-1	TRBJ2-2	TGTGCCAGCAGTGGGTCAATACGTCCGACTAGCGGGAGTTTCACCGGGGAGCTGTTTTTT	CASSGSIRPTSGSFTGELFF
.	TRBD2	TRBV30	TRBJ2-7	TGTGCCTGGAGTGTACAATTTTTGGGGGAGGGGAGGACCTACGAGCAGTACTTC	CAWSVQFLGEGRTYEQYF
.	TRBD2	TRBV5-1	TRBJ2-1	TGCGCCAGCAGCTTGGGGACTAGCGGGAGGGCCTTTCGCAATGAGCAGTTCTTC	CASSLGTSGRAFRNEQFF
.	TRBD1	TRBV15	TRBJ2-3	TGTGCCACCAGCAGCCGGACAGGGCCTAGCACAGATACGCAGTATTTT	CATSSRTGPSTDTQYF
.	TRBD2	TRBV12-5	TRBJ2-7	TGTGCTAGTGGTCGCGGGACTAGCGGGTCGTACGAGCAGTACTTC	CASGRGTSGSYEQYF
.	TRBD1	TRBV15	TRBJ2-2	TGTGCCACCAGCAGAGGACAGGGTCAAACCGGGGAGCTGTTTTTT	CATSRGQGQTGELFF
.	.	TRBV15	TRBJ2-7	TGTGCCACCAGCAGACCACTCGTAGCGAAACAGTGGAGCTACGAGCAGTACTTC	CATSRPLVAKQWSYEQYF
few	.	TRBV7-6	TRBJ1-1	TGTGCCAGCAGCCCAGTGAACACTGAAGCTTTCTTT	CASSPVNTEAFF
.	.	TRBV7-8	TRBJ1-1	TGTGCCAGCAGCTTAAAAGGGGATGAAGCTTTCTTT	CASSLKGDEAFF
.	TRBD1	TRBV2	TRBJ1-5	TGTGCCAGCAGCCCCGGGACAGGGGGCCCTCAGCCCCAGCATTTT	CASSPGTGGPQPQHF
.	.	TRBV5-6	TRBJ2-2	TGTGCCAGCAGCGACGTACTAGCTGGTACCGGGGAGCTGTTTTTT	CASSDVLAGTGELFF
.	.	TRBV18	TRBJ2-7	TGTGCCAGCTCCCCGATGAAGGGGATACGCTCCTACGAGCAGTACTTC	CASSPMKGIRSYEQYF
.	.	TRBV29-1	TRBJ2-3	TGCAGCGTTGAAAGGGGTACAGATACGCAGTATTTT	CSVERGTDTQYF
.	.	TRBV9	TRBJ2-3	TGTGCCAGCAGCACTCGACAGGGAGGAACAGATACGCAGTATTTT	CASSTRQGGTDTQYF
.	TRBD2	TRBV19	TRBJ2-7	TGTGCCAGTAGAGTTTCTAGCGGTACCTACGAGCAGTACTTC	CASRVSSGTYEQYF
.	TRBD1	TRBV4-3	TRBJ1-1	TGCGCCAGCAGCGGCGGGACAGGGGACACTGAAGCTTTCTTT	CASSGGTGDTEAFF